Presented here are 26 T cell receptor beta chains from one specimen sequenced in a study of control samples from healthy donors and cancer patients. Libraries were prepared by immunoSEQ multiplex PCR; TCRdb keeps only in-frame clonotypes and omits some of them. The data contain 120,000 to 150,000 clones, roughly 92% of them singletons. Sequenced input: blood. The receptors derive from a man in his thirties or forties in good health.

This clone was counted many times. The V call is TRBV15, the J call TRBJ2-7; D may be TRBD2 (6 bases). Trimming removed 0 bases at V and 1 base at J, with 13 bases between. Per the germline V gene, CDR1 is LNHNV and CDR2 is YYDKDF (reference sequence). The CDR3 extends over 16 amino acids. CDR3 DNA: TGTGCCACCAGCAGAGATCGCATGGGACTGTCCTACGAGCAGTACTTC. It codes for CATSRDRMGLSYEQYF.

This clone was found a few times. The chain is built from TRBV6-1 and TRBJ1-3; 8 positions agree with TRBD1. In germline, CDR1 is MNHNS, CDR2 SASEGT. V dropped 0 bases and J dropped 2; count of bases not matched to a gene: 15. The CDR3 loop spans 20 amino acids. In DNA, the CDR3 is TGTGCCAGCAGTGAAGCGAGGGACAGGCATGGGCTTGGGCCTGGAAACACCATATATTTT. Translated, it gives CASSEARDRHGLGPGNTIYF.

This clone was seen a single time. V gene TRBV29-1 combines with J gene TRBJ2-3; D is possibly TRBD1 or TRBD2 (6 bases each). Trimming pared 2 bases from V and 6 bases from J, leaving 12 bases between. The CDR3 has 13 amino acids. Germline CDR1 SQVTM, CDR2 ANQGSEA. The CDR3 DNA sequence: TGCAGCGTTGAATCGGGGGCCGGTGATACGCAGTATTTT. Protein product: CSVESGAGDTQYF.

V gene TRBV14 combines with J gene TRBJ2-3; 8 bases match TRBD2. Germline V gene sequence: CDR1 SGHDN, CDR2 FVKESK. J gave up 8 bases and V 6 bases, and 10 bases lay outside the gene matches. This CDR3 contains 14 residues. This CDR3 reads CASRNGTSRSTQYF. DNA of the CDR3: TGTGCCAGCAGGAACGGGACTAGTAGGAGTACGCAGTATTTT. The whole variable domain, filled in from reference TRBV14 and TRBJ2-3, reads EAGVTQFPSHSVIEKGQTVTLRCDPISGHDNLYWYRRVMGKEIKFLLHFVKESKQDESGMPNNRFLAERTGGTYSTLKVQPAELEDSGVYFCASRNGTSRSTQYFGPGTRLTVL.

This clone came up once. This sequence joins TRBV12-3 or TRBV12-4 and TRBJ2-5, with D possibly matching TRBD1 (5 bases). CDR3 length equals 10 residues. V lost 2 bases and J lost 13, with 8 bases in between. Here the CDR3 reads CASSLQGRYF. CDR3 sequence (DNA): TGTGCCAGCAGTTTACAGGGCCGGTACTTC.

This chain links TRBV2 with TRBJ2-1, with 9 bases identical to TRBD2. Germline CDR1 and CDR2: SNHLY and FYNNEI. This CDR3 has 14 amino acids. V was clipped by 7 bases and J by 5 bases; unmatched bases: 6. CDR3 sequence (DNA): TGTGCCAGCAAGATTCTAGCGGGGAACAATGAGCAGTTCTTC. It specifies CASKILAGNNEQFF.

This clone has more than one count but fewer than ten. This rearrangement joins TRBV4-3 to TRBJ2-7; D gene ambiguous. Germline values: CDR1 LGHNA, CDR2 YSLEER. V shed 5 bases and J shed 5 bases, with 19 bases lying between them. CDR3 length: 15 residues. As DNA, the CDR3 is TGCGCCAGCAGCTTCCGCGTGTCGCGCATGCACGAGCAGTACTTC. Translating gives CASSFRVSRMHEQYF.

The chain uses TRBV29-1 and TRBJ1-1, with D maybe TRBD1 (5 bases). V gave up 6 bases and J gave up 2 bases, with 10 bases separating them. This CDR3 comprises 12 residues. CDR1 and CDR2 (germline): SQVTM, ANQGSEA. CDR3 nucleotides: TGCAGCGTGGCTCAGGGAAACACTGAAGCTTTCTTT. It encodes CSVAQGNTEAFF.

The V and J genes are TRBV3-1 (or the pseudogene TRBV3-2) and TRBJ2-4; tentative D call: TRBD2 (5 bases). Germline V gene sequence: CDR1 LGHDT, CDR2 YNNKEL (reference sequence). This CDR3 spans 15 amino acids. The V gene lost 4 bases and the J gene lost 6 bases, with 16 bases spanning the gap. The CDR3 DNA sequence: TGTGCCAGCAGCCTAGTAACCGCGGGCCGAAACATTCAGTACTTC. Amino acid sequence: CASSLVTAGRNIQYF.

This clone showed up just a few times. The chain uses TRBV18 and TRBJ2-1; D is unresolved. Germline V gives CDR1 KGHSH, CDR2 LQKENI. V was clipped by 2 bases and J by 3 bases, with 8 bases between them. The CDR3 contains 14 residues. The CDR3: CASSPFNSYNEQFF. The CDR3, as DNA: TGTGCCAGCTCACCATTCAACAGCTACAATGAGCAGTTCTTC.

DNA for the CDR3: TGTGCCAGCAGTTTACGAAGGGCAGAGACCCAGTACTTC. Amino acid sequence: CASSLRRAETQYF. The chain recombines TRBV27 with TRBJ2-5; no clear D. CDR1 is MNHEY and CDR2 is SMNVEV in the germline V gene (reference sequence). CDR3 length: 13 residues. Deletions cut 2 bases from V and 4 bases from J, with 8 bases between.

The chain links TRBV4-2 to TRBJ1-6; weak D call: TRBD1 (5 bases). V was trimmed by 1 base and J by 14 bases, leaving 18 bases between them. The germline CDR1 and CDR2 sequences are LGHNA and YNFKEQ. This CDR3 is built from 15 residues. CDR3 DNA: TGTGCCAGCAGCCAAGCCGACAGCCGAGGAGCTTCCCTCCACTTT. Its protein product is CASSQADSRGASLHF.

The genes are TRBV7-2 and TRBJ2-1; 10 bases align to TRBD2. Germline-derived CDR1 and CDR2 are SGHTA and FQGNSA. With V trimmed by 5 bases and J by 0 bases, 4 bases remained unmatched. The CDR3 sequence is 16 residues long. The CDR3: CASSPPSGSSYNEQFF. In DNA, the CDR3 is TGTGCCAGCAGCCCCCCTAGCGGGAGCTCCTACAATGAGCAGTTCTTC.

J is TRBJ2-7 and V is TRBV27, with 15 bases that match TRBD2. The CDR3 extends over 17 amino acids. Losses at the gene ends were 6 bases for V and 5 bases for J; bases not matched to a gene: 11. Germline CDR1 is MNHEY and CDR2 is SMNVEV (reference sequence). CDR3 nucleotide sequence: TGTGCCAGCAGCTTAGGACTAGCGGGAGGGCGAGTTCACGAGCAGTACTTC. Translated: CASSLGLAGGRVHEQYF.

The rearrangement links TRBV6-5 to TRBJ2-7, with 8 bases fitting TRBD1. The germline gives CDR1 MNHEY, CDR2 SVGAGI. V was clipped by 8 bases and J by 5 bases; unmatched bases: 11. This CDR3 contains 14 residues. The CDR3 loop is CASPGQGEMNEQYF. The CDR3 region has the DNA TGTGCCAGCCCAGGACAGGGAGAGATGAACGAGCAGTACTTC.

The chain couples TRBV6-4 to TRBJ2-1, with TRBD2 matching over 7 bases. The germline CDR1 and CDR2 sequences are MRHNA and SNTAGT. The CDR3 contains 15 residues. Germline trimming cut 0 bases from V and 2 bases from J; bases unmatched to any gene: 1. The CDR3 coding sequence is TGTGCCAGCAGTGACTCGGGAGGGACCTACAATGAGCAGTTCTTC. Its protein is CASSDSGGTYNEQFF.

The V and J genes are TRBV30 and TRBJ2-3; 8 positions match TRBD2. The V gene's germline CDR1 is GTSNPN and CDR2 SVGIG (reference sequence). V lost 0 bases, J lost 3 bases, and 5 bases stayed unmatched. This CDR3 is built from 15 residues. CDR3 in DNA: TGTGCCTGGAGTGTACAAGCGGGAGCTACAGATACGCAGTATTTT. Translation: CAWSVQAGATDTQYF.

The J gene is TRBJ1-4, the V gene TRBV7-6; possibly TRBD1 for D (6 bases). CDR3 size: 12 residues. CDR1 is SGHVS, CDR2 FNYEAQ, per germline. Trimming stripped 3 bases from V and 7 bases from J, with 6 bases between. The CDR3 DNA follows: TGTGCCAGCAGCTTCAGGGGTGAAAAACTGTTTTTT. Residues: CASSFRGEKLFF.

This clone was recorded only once. This specimen includes other DNA sequences encoding the same CDR3. The chain's CDR3 is CSALSGNTIYF. The CDR3 DNA is TGCAGTGCACTTTCTGGAAACACCATATATTTT. This rearrangement joins TRBV20-1 to TRBJ1-3; no clear D gene. The CDR3 covers 11 residues. Germline CDR1 DFQATT, CDR2 SNEGSKA (reference sequence). Trimming shortened V by 6 bases and J by 1 base, and 4 bases separated the two germline ends.

A few counts support this clone. This chain uses TRBV9 with TRBJ2-5, with D possibly being TRBD2 (7 bases). Germline V gives CDR1 SGDLS, CDR2 YYNGEE. CDR3 length: 16 amino acids. The V end was cut by 5 bases, the J end by 4 bases, with 21 bases between. In nucleotides, the CDR3 is TGTGCCAGCAGTTCGGGGGGACAACCCACCGGAGAGACCCAGTACTTC. Protein: CASSSGGQPTGETQYF.

The rearrangement links TRBV5-5 to TRBJ1-4; TRBD1 matches at 10 bases. The J segment lost 7 bases and the V segment lost 3 bases, leaving 6 bases of the junction unmatched. Germline CDR1 SGHKS, CDR2 YYEKEE (reference sequence). CDR3 length: 15 residues. The CDR3 DNA is TGTGCCAGCAGCTGGACAGGGGGATATAGTGAAAAACTGTTTTTT. As protein: CASSWTGGYSEKLFF.

The chain combines TRBV5-1 with TRBJ2-7; D call uncertain. Germline V gives CDR1 SGHRS, CDR2 YFSETQ. The V gene lost 3 bases and the J gene lost 3 bases, with 10 bases spanning the gap. CDR3 size: 13 residues. In DNA form, the CDR3 reads TGCGCCAGCAGCTCGGGTAGTGGCTACGAGCAGTACTTC. This sequence encodes CASSSGSGYEQYF. Using reference TRBV5-1 and TRBJ2-7 for the parts outside the CDR3, the full variable domain is KAGVTQTPRYLIKTRGQQVTLSCSPISGHRSVSWYQQTPGQGLQFLFEYFSETQRNKGNFPGRFSGRQFSNSRSEMNVSTLELGDSALYLCASSSGSGYEQYFGPGTRLTVT.

The chain combines TRBV7-2 with TRBJ2-4; 8 bases are a match to TRBD2. J lost 8 bases, V lost 5 bases, and 11 bases had no gene match. The germline CDR1 and CDR2 sequences are SGHTA and FQGNSA. The CDR3 spans 15 residues. CDR3 in amino acids: CASSRSGGILDIQYF. CDR3 sequence (DNA): TGTGCCAGCAGCCGTTCGGGGGGGATTTTGGACATTCAGTACTTC.

The V call is TRBV6-2 or TRBV6-3, the J call TRBJ2-1; D is unclear. The V end lost 2 bases, the J end lost 6 bases, and 5 bases lay between the germline ends. There are 12 residues in the CDR3. Germline V gives CDR1 MNHEY, CDR2 SVGEGT. The DNA for the CDR3 is TGTGCCAGCAGTTACCGATCCAATGAGCAGTTCTTC. Translation: CASSYRSNEQFF.

The chain is built from TRBV5-1 and TRBJ2-3, with 11 bases fitting TRBD2. The V gene end was trimmed by 5 bases and the J gene end by 2 bases; junction bases not matched to a gene: 7. CDR3 size: 16 residues. Per germline, CDR1 SGHRS and CDR2 YFSETQ. The CDR3 loop is CASRLAGGLNTDTQYF. DNA for the CDR3: TGCGCCAGCAGGCTAGCGGGAGGTTTGAACACAGATACGCAGTATTTT.

The gene calls are TRBV7-2 and TRBJ2-7, with 9 bases identical to TRBD2. CDR1 is SGHTA and CDR2 is FQGNSA in the germline V gene. Trimming removed 4 bases from V and 6 bases from J; junction bases left unmatched: 7. This CDR3 region has 14 residues. The chain's CDR3 is CASSSIAGVSEQYF. CDR3 in DNA: TGTGCCAGCAGCTCAATAGCGGGAGTTAGCGAGCAGTACTTC.